Shown below are 10 T cell receptor beta chains from a single sample sequenced in a study of T cell responses to AZD1222 COVID-19 vaccine. Profiling relied on immunoSEQ multiplex PCR, and the TCRdb table lists in-frame clones only, not all of them. Of roughly 50,000 clones listed, around 89% are singletons. This specimen was peripheral blood, taken 28 days after the second AZD1222 dose. Source of these receptors: an adult who received the AZD1222 COVID-19 vaccine.

Here the CDR3 reads CAISFTGAGANVLTF. CDR3 coding DNA: TGTGCCATCAGTTTTACTGGGGCTGGGGCCAACGTCCTGACTTTC. The J gene is TRBJ2-6, the V gene TRBV10-3; D unclear. Germline V CDR1 and CDR2: ENHRY, SYGVKD. V lost 5 bases to trimming and J lost 2 bases, with 10 bases between them. This CDR3 is 15 amino acids long.

This clone was detected once. J is TRBJ2-1 and V is TRBV9; 7 bases are shared with TRBD2. The CDR3 runs 17 residues. CDR1 and CDR2 from the germline V gene are SGDLS and YYNGEE. With 0 bases clipped from V and 2 bases from J, the junction kept 8 bases outside the gene matches. The CDR3 loop reads CASSVGGRDYPYNEQFF. The CDR3 DNA reads TGTGCCAGCAGCGTAGGGGGTAGGGACTACCCCTACAATGAGCAGTTCTTC.

The chain links TRBV6-6 to TRBJ2-2; possibly TRBD2 for D (6 bases). Germline V gives CDR1 MNHNY, CDR2 SVGAGI (reference sequence). CDR3 length equals 14 residues. Trimming took 8 bases from V and 0 from J, leaving 10 bases between them. The CDR3 sequence is CASLAVANTGELFF. DNA for the CDR3: TGTGCCAGCTTAGCGGTAGCGAACACCGGGGAGCTGTTTTTT.

The V gene is TRBV6-2 or TRBV6-3, the J gene TRBJ2-3, with D perhaps matching TRBD2 (6 bases). The CDR3 extends over 17 amino acids. The germline V gene encodes CDR1 MNHEY and CDR2 SVGEGT. V shed 5 bases and J shed 5 bases, with 23 bases lying between them. The CDR3 loop reads CASSHRLGGILGDTQYF. The CDR3 coding sequence is TGTGCCAGCAGTCACCGACTGGGCGGGATCCTGGGAGATACGCAGTATTTT.

The chain joins TRBV12-3 or TRBV12-4 to TRBJ1-2; unclear D gene. Trimming shortened V by 3 bases and J by 5 bases, and 7 bases separated the two germline ends. This CDR3 comprises 12 residues. In DNA form, the CDR3 reads TGTGCCAGCAGTTTGGGTGTTTATGGCTACACCTTC. Amino acids: CASSLGVYGYTF.

The chain joins TRBV19 to TRBJ2-2; D is uncertain. CDR1 and CDR2 (germline): LNHDA, SQIVND (reference sequence). The V gene lost 3 bases and the J gene lost 10 bases, with 15 bases spanning the gap. The CDR3 extends over 14 amino acids. Written as DNA, the CDR3 is TGTGCCAGTAGTATCGAGGCGACAAAAGAGGAGCTGTTTTTT. Translating it yields CASSIEATKEELFF.

The CDR3 region has the DNA TGTGCCAGCAGTCGCGGGGGATACACTGAAGCTTTCTTT. Amino acid sequence: CASSRGGYTEAFF. The chain carries TRBV28 and TRBJ1-1; TRBD1 might be the D (5 bases). V lost 5 bases, J lost 3 bases, and 10 bases lay in between. The CDR3 length is 13 residues. Germline-derived CDR1 and CDR2 are MDHEN and SYDVKM. The variable domain in full, with the rest retrieved from reference TRBV28 and TRBJ1-1, is DVKVTQSSRYLVKRTGEKVFLECVQDMDHENMFWYRQDPGLGLRLIYFSYDVKMKEKGDIPEGYSVSREKKERFSLILESASTNQTSMYLCASSRGGYTEAFFGQGTRLTVV.

This clone was recorded only once. DNA for the CDR3: TGTGCCACCAGTGATTTCGAAACCTACGAGCAGTACTTC. Its translation: CATSDFETYEQYF. The V gene is TRBV24-1, the J gene TRBJ2-7; D not certain. Germline values: CDR1 KGHDR, CDR2 SFDVKD. Trimming left V 1 base short and J 2 bases short, with 5 bases between. This CDR3 region has 13 residues.

CDR3 DNA: TGTGCCAGCAGCTCCGGGACAGGGAGGGCAACTAATGAAAAACTGTTTTTT. Translated: CASSSGTGRATNEKLFF. J is TRBJ1-4 and V is TRBV5-6; 9 bases fit TRBD1. Per germline, CDR1 SGHDT and CDR2 YYEEEE. Trimming at V came to 3 bases and at J to 0 bases, leaving 6 bases not matched to a gene. The CDR3 sequence is 17 residues long.

This chain joins TRBV29-1 and TRBJ2-7, with TRBD2 matching 8 bases. Trimming at V came to 4 bases and at J to 2 bases, leaving 10 bases not matched to a gene. CDR1 SQVTM and CDR2 ANQGSEA come from the germline V gene. The CDR3 length is 15 residues. CDR3 region: CSVAGGNKRTYEQYF. DNA of the CDR3: TGCAGCGTTGCGGGGGGGAACAAAAGAACCTACGAGCAGTACTTC.